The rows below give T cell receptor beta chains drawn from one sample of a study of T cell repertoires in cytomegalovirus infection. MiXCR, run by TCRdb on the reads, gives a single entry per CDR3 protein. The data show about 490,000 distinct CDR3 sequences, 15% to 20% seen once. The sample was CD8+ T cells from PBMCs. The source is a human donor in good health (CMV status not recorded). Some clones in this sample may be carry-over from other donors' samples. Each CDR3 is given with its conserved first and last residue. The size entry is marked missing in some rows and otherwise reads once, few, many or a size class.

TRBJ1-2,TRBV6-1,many,CASTPRGSDYGYTF
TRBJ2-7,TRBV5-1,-,CASGLTETYEQYF
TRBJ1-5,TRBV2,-,CASRPQGTQPQHF
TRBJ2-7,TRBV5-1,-,CASSWGGGTYEQYF
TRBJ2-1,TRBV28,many,CASSRSIYNEQFF
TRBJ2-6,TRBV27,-,CASSFRSGANVLTF
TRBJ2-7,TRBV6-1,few,CASLGGAAYEQYF
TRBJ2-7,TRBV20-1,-,CSAMGTGGSYEQYF
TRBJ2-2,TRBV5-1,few,CASSLSNGELFF
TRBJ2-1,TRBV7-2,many,CASSWTSGSTPYNEQFF
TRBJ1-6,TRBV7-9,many,CASSSHRNSPLHF
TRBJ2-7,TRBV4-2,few,CASSRGGDDYEQYF
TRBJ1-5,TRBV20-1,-,CSAIDGRHQPQHF
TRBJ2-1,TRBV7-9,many,CASTPSTGGNEQFF
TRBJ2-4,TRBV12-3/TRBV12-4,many,CASSLSVPGPPKNIQYF
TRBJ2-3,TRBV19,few,CASSIGQGTPDTQYF
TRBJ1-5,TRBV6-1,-,CASSEVGWGSNQPQHF